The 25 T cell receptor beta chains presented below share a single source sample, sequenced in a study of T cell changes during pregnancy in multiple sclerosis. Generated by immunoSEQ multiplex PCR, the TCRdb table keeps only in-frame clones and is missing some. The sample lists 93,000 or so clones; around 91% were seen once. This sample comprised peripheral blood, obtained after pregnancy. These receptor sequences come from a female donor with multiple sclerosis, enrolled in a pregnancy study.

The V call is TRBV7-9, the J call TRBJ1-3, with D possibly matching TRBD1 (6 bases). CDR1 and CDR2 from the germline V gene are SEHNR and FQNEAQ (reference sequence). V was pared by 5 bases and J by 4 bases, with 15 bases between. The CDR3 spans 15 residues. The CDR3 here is CASSHGQFEGNTIYF. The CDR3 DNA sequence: TGTGCCAGCAGCCACGGACAGTTTGAGGGAAACACCATATATTTT.

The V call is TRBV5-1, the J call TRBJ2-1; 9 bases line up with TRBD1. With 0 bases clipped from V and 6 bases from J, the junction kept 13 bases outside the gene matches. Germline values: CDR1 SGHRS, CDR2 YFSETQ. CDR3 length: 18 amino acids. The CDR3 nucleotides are TGCGCCAGCAGCTTGGCCGAGGAGGGGACAGGGTATGGCAATGAGCAGTTCTTC. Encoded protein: CASSLAEEGTGYGNEQFF. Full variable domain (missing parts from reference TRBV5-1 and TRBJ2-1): KAGVTQTPRYLIKTRGQQVTLSCSPISGHRSVSWYQQTPGQGLQFLFEYFSETQRNKGNFPGRFSGRQFSNSRSEMNVSTLELGDSALYLCASSLAEEGTGYGNEQFFGPGTRLTVL.

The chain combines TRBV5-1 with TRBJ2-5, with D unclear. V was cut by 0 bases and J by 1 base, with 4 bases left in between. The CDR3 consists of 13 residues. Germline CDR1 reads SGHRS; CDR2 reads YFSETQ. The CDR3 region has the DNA TGCGCCAGCAGCTTGGGCAGCCAAGAGACCCAGTACTTC. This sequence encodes CASSLGSQETQYF.

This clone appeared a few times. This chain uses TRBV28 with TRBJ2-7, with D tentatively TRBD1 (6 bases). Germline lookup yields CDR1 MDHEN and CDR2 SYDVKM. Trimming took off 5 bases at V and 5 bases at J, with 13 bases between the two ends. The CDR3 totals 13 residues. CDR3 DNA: TGTGCCAGCAGTAAATCCCCAGGGGACGAGCAGTACTTC. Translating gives CASSKSPGDEQYF.

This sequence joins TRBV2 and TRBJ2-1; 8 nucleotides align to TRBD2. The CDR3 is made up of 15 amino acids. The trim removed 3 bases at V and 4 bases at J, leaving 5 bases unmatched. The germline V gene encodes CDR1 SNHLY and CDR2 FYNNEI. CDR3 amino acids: CASSDSSGPYNEQFF. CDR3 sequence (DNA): TGTGCCAGCAGTGATTCTAGCGGGCCTTACAATGAGCAGTTCTTC.

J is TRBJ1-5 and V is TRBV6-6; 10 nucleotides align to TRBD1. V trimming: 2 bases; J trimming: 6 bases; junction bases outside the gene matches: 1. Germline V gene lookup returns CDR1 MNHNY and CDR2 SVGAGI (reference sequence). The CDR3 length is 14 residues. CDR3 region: CASSYGQGGQPQHF. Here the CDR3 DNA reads TGTGCCAGCAGTTACGGACAGGGGGGTCAGCCCCAGCATTTT.

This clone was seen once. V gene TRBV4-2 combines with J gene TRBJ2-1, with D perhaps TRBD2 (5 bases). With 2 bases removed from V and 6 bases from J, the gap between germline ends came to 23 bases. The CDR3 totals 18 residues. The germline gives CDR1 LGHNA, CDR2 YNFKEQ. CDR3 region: CASSQLSTALLRGNEQFF. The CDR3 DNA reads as TGTGCCAGCAGCCAACTTTCAACAGCCCTACTACGGGGCAATGAGCAGTTCTTC.

The CDR3 DNA is TGTGCCAGCAGCTTTATAGCGGGGGGCACAGATACGCAGTATTTT. This sequence encodes CASSFIAGGTDTQYF. The chain links TRBV7-9 to TRBJ2-3; 9 nucleotides line up with TRBD2. Losses at the gene ends were 3 bases for V and 1 base for J; bases not matched to a gene: 2. Per the germline V gene, CDR1 is SEHNR and CDR2 is FQNEAQ (reference sequence). The CDR3 covers 15 residues.

In DNA form, the CDR3 reads TGTGCCAGCAGTTCTGGAAGCGGCTTGGCGTACACCTTC. Translating it yields CASSSGSGLAYTF. V usage is TRBV28 and J usage is TRBJ1-2; D gene uncertain. Germline lookup yields CDR1 MDHEN and CDR2 SYDVKM. Trimming stripped 4 bases from V and 11 bases from J, with 17 bases between. CDR3 size: 13 residues.

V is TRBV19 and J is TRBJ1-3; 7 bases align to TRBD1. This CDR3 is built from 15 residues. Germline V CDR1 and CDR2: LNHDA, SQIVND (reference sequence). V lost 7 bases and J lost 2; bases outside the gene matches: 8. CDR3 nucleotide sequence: TGTGCCAGTACCTCAGGGGGGATTCCTGGAAACACCATATATTTT. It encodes CASTSGGIPGNTIYF.

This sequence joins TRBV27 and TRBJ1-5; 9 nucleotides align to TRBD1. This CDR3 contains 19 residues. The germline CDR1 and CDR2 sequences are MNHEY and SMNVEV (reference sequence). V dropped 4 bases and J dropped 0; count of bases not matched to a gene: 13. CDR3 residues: CASSSLLGTGHYSNQPQHF. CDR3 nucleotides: TGTGCCAGCAGTTCCCTCCTCGGGACAGGGCACTATAGCAATCAGCCCCAGCATTTT.

CDR3 in amino acids: CASSFGTRADNEQFF. The CDR3 DNA reads as TGTGCCAGCAGCTTCGGGACTAGAGCTGATAATGAGCAGTTCTTC. The chain carries TRBV9 and TRBJ2-1, with TRBD2 identical over 8 bases. V trimming: 4 bases; J trimming: 7 bases; junction bases outside the gene matches: 10. The CDR3 consists of 15 residues. CDR1 and CDR2 (germline): SGDLS, YYNGEE.

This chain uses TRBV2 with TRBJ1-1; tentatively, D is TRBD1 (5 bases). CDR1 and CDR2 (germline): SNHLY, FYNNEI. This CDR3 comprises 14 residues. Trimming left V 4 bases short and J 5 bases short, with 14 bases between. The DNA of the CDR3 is TGTGCCAGCAGTGTTATAAGGGGATCGACTGAAGCTTTCTTT. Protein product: CASSVIRGSTEAFF.

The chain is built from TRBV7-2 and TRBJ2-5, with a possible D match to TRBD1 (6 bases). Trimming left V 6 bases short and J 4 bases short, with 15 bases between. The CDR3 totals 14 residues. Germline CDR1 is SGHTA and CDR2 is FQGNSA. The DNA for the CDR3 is TGTGCCAGCAGAAAGGGACATCTTCTAGAGACCCAGTACTTC. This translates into CASRKGHLLETQYF.

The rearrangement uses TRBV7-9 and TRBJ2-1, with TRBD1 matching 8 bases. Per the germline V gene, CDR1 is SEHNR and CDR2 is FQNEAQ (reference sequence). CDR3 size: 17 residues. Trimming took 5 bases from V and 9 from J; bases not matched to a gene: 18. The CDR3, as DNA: TGTGCCAGCAGCGGTCGACAGGGGCCCAATCAACGGGGTGAGCAGTTCTTC. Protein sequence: CASSGRQGPNQRGEQFF.

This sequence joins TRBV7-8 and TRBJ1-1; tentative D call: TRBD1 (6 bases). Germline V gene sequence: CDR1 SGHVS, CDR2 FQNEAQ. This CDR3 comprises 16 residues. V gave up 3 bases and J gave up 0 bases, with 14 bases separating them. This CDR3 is CASSLKLGALNTEAFF. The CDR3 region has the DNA TGTGCCAGCAGCTTGAAACTGGGGGCTTTGAACACTGAAGCTTTCTTT.

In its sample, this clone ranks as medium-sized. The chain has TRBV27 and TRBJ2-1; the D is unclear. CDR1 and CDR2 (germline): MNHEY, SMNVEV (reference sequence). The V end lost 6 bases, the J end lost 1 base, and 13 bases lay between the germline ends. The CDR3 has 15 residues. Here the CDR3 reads CASSKLPWSYNEQFF. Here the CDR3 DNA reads TGTGCCAGCAGCAAACTACCCTGGTCCTACAATGAGCAGTTCTTC.

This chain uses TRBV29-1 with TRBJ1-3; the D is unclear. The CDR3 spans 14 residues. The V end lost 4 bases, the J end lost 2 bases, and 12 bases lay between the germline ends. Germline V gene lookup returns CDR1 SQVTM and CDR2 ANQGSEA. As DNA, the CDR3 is TGCAGCGTTGTATCGGGTCTGACTGGAAACACCATATATTTT. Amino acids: CSVVSGLTGNTIYF. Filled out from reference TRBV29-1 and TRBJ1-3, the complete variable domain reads SAVISQKPSRDICQRGTSLTIQCQVDSQVTMMFWYRQQPGQSLTLIATANQGSEATYESGFVIDKFPISRPNLTFSTLTVSNMSPEDSSIYLCSVVSGLTGNTIYFGEGSWLTVV.

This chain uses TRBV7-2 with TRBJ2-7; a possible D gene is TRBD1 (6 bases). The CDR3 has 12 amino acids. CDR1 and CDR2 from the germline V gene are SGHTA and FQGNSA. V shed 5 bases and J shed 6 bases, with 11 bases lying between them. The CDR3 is CASSVGQVEQYF. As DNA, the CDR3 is TGTGCCAGCAGCGTGGGACAAGTCGAGCAGTACTTC.

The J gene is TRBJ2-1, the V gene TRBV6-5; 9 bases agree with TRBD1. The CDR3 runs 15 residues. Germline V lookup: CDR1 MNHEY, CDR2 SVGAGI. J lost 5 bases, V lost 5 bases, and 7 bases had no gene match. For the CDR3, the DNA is TGTGCCAGCAGTCGGGACAGGGAGAATGACAATGAGCAGTTCTTC. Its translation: CASSRDRENDNEQFF.

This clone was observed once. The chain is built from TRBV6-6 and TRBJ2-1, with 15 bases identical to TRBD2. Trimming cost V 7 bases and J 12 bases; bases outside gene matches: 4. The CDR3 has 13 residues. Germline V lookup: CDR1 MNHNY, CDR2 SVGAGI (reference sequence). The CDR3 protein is CASTAGLAGGQFF. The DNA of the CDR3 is TGTGCCAGCACTGCGGGACTAGCGGGAGGGCAGTTCTTC.

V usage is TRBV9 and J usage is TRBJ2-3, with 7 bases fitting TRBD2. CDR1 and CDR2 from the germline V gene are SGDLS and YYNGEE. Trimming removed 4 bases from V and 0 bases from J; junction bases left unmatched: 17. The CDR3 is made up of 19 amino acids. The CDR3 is CASSPRRGGSSSSTDTQYF. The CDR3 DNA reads TGTGCCAGCAGCCCTAGGAGAGGCGGGAGTTCGTCTAGCACAGATACGCAGTATTTT. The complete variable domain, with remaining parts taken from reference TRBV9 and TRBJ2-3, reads DSGVTQTPKHLITATGQRVTLRCSPRSGDLSVYWYQQSLDQGLQFLIQYYNGEERAKGNILERFSAQQFPDLHSELNLSSLELGDSALYFCASSPRRGGSSSSTDTQYFGPGTRLTVL.

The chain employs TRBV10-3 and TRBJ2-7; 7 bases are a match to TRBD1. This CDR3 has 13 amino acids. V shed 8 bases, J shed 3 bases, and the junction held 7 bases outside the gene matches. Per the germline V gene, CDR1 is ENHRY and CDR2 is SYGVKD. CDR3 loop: CAIGEGAGYEQYF. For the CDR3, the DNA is TGTGCCATCGGAGAGGGGGCGGGCTACGAGCAGTACTTC.

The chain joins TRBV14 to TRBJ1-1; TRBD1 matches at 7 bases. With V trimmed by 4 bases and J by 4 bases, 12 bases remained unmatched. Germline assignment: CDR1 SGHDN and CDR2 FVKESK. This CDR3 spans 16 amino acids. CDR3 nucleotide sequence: TGTGCCAGCAGCCCATGGGCTGGGCAGGGGGTCACTGAAGCTTTCTTT. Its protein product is CASSPWAGQGVTEAFF.

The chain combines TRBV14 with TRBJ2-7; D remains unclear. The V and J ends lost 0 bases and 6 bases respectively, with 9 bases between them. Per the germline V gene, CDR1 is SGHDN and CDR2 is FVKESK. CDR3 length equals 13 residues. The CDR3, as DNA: TGTGCCAGCAGCCAAGATATTAAGCGCGAGCAGTACTTC. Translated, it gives CASSQDIKREQYF. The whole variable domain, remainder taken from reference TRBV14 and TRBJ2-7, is EAGVTQFPSHSVIEKGQTVTLRCDPISGHDNLYWYRRVMGKEIKFLLHFVKESKQDESGMPNNRFLAERTGGTYSTLKVQPAELEDSGVYFCASSQDIKREQYFGPGTRLTVT.